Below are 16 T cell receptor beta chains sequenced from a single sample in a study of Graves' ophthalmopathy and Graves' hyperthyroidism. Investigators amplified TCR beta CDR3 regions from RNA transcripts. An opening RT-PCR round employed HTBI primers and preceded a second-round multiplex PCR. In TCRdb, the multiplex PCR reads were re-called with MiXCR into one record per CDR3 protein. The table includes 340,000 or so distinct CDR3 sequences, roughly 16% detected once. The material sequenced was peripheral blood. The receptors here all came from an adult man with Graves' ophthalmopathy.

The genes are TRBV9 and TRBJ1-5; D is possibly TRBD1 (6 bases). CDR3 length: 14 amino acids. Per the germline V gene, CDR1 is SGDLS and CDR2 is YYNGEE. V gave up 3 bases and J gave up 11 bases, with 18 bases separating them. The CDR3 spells CASSAGTYRMAQHF. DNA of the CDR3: TGTGCCAGCAGCGCCGGGACATATCGGATGGCCCAGCATTTT.

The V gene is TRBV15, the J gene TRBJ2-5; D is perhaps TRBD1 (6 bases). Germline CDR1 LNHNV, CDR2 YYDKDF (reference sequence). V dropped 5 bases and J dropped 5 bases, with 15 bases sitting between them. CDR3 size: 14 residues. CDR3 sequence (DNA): TGTGCCACCAGCTCCCGACTGGGGGCGGAGACCCAGTACTTC. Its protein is CATSSRLGAETQYF.

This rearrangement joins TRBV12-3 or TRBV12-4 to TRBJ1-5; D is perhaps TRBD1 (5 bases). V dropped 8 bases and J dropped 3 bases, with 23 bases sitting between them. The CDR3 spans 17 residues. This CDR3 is CASLSGTEGLANQPQHF. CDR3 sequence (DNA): TGTGCCAGCCTCTCAGGGACGGAAGGACTAGCCAATCAGCCCCAGCATTTT.

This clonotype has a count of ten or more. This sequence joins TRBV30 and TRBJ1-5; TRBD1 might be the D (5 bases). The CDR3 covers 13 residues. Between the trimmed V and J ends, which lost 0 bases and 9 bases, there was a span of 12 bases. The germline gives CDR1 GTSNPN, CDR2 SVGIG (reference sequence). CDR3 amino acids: CAWSVQEGTPQHF. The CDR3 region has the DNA TGTGCCTGGAGTGTACAGGAGGGGACGCCCCAGCATTTT.

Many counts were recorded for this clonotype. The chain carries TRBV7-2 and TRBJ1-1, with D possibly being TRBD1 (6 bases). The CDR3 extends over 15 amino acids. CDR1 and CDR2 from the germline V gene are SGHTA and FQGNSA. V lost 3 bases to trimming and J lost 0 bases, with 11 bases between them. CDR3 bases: TGTGCCAGCAGCTTGAGGGGGACGGTGAACACTGAAGCTTTCTTT. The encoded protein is CASSLRGTVNTEAFF.

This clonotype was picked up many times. CDR3 coding DNA: TGTGCCTGGGGAGTGGGGGCTGGCAAAAACATTCAGTACTTC. Translated: CAWGVGAGKNIQYF. The chain recombines TRBV30 with TRBJ2-4; tentatively, D is TRBD1 (6 bases). CDR1 is GTSNPN, CDR2 SVGIG, per germline (reference sequence). V was cut by 5 bases and J by 3 bases, with 14 bases left in between. CDR3 length equals 14 residues.

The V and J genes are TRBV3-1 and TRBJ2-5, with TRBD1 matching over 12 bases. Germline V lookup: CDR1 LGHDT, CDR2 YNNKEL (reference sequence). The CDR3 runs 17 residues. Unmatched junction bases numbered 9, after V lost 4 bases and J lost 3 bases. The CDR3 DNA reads TGTGCCAGCAGCCTCACCCGGGGACAGGGGGCGGAAGAGACCCAGTACTTC. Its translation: CASSLTRGQGAEETQYF.

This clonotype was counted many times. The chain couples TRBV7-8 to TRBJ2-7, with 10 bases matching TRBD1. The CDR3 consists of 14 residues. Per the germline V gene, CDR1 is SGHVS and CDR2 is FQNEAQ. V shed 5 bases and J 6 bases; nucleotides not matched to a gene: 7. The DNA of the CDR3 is TGTGCCAGCAGCCCGACAGGGGGCGGTTTCGAGCAGTACTTC. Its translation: CASSPTGGGFEQYF.

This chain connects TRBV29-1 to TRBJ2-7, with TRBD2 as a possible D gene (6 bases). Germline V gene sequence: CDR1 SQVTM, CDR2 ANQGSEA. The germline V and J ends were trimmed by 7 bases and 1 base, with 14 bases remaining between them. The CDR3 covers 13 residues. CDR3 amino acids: CSALARGSYEQYF. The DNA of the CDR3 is TGCAGCGCCCTAGCGCGAGGATCCTACGAGCAGTACTTC.

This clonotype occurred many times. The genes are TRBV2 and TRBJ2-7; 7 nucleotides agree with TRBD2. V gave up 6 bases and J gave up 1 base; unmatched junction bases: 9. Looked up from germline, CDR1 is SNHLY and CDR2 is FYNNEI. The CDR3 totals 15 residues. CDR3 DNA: TGTGCCAGCAGCCACGAGCGGGGCGAGTCCTACGAGCAGTACTTC. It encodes CASSHERGESYEQYF.

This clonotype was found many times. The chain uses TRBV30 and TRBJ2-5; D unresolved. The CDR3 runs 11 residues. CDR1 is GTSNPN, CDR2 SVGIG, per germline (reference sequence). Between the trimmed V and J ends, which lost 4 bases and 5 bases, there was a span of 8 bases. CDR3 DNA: TGTGCCTGGACCCTCAGCGAGACCCAGTACTTC. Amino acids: CAWTLSETQYF. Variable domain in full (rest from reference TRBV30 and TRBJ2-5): SQTIHQWPATLVQPVGSPLSLECTVEGTSNPNLYWYRQAAGRGLQLLFYSVGIGQISSEVPQNLSASRPQDRQFILSSKKLLLSDSGFYLCAWTLSETQYFGPGTRLLVL.

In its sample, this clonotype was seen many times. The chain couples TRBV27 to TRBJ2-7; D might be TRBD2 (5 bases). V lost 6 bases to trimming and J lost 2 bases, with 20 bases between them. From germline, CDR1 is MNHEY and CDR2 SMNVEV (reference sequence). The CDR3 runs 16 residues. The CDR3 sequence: CASRGVGPPGTYEQYF. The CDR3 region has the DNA TGTGCCAGCAGGGGAGTCGGGCCGCCTGGGACCTACGAGCAGTACTTC.

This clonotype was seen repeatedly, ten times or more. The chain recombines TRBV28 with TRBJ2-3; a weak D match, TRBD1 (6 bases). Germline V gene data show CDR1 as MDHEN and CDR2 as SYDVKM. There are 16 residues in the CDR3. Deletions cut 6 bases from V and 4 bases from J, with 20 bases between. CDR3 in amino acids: CASSVTRTAASDTQYF. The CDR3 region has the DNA TGTGCCAGCAGCGTTACCCGGACAGCCGCCTCAGATACGCAGTATTTT.

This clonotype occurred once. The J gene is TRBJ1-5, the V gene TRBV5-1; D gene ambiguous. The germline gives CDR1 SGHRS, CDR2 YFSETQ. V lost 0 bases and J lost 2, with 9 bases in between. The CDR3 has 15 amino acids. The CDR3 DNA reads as TGCGCCAGCAGCTTGGGGGTTGGTGGCAATCAGCCCCAGCATTTT. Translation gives CASSLGVGGNQPQHF.

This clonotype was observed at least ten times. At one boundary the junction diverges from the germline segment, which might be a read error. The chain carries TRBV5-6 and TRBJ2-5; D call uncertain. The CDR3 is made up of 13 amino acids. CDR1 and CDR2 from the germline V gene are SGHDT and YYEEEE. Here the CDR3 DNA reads TGTGCCAGCAGCTTGGCCACACAAGGGACCCAGTACTTC. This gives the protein CASSLATQGTQYF.

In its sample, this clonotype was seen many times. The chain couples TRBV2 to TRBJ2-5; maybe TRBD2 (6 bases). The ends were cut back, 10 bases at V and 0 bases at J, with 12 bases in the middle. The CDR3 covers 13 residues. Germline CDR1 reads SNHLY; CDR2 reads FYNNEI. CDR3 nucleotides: TGTGCCAACAAGGGGAGGAACCAAGAGACCCAGTACTTC. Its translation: CANKGRNQETQYF.